This TCR beta chain was recovered during a study of OX40 agonist ivuxolimab in advanced cancers. The overall study: While on treatment, patients had intravenous ivuxolimab at 0.01 to 10 mg/kg every 2 weeks. Three patients, one with hepatocellular carcinoma and two with cutaneous melanoma, achieved partial responses. Overall study findings and caveats: On average, CD8+ T cells had more expanded clones than CD4+. In the 0.1-3.0 mg/kg groups, partial responders showed among the lowest expansion.

Germline V CDR1 and CDR2: SEHNR, FQNEAQ (reference sequence). The germline V and J ends were trimmed by 5 bases and 1 base, with 12 bases remaining between them. The CDR3 sequence is 14 residues long. With respect to this clone: What it recognizes is unknown.

The protocol was immunoSEQ multiplex PCR, while the TCRdb copy is restricted to in-frame clones and leaves out a portion. This sample has roughly 93,000 clones, with 70% to 85% found just once. The sequencing here drew on CD4+ or CD8+ T cells sorted from blood, taken in a trial of the OX40 agonist ivuxolimab. This receptor was obtained from an adult with an advanced solid tumor such as melanoma, head and neck, liver or kidney cancer. This chain links TRBV7-9 with TRBJ2-7; the D gene is possibly TRBD2 (6 bases). CDR3: CASSEVGGSYEQYF. In nucleotides, the CDR3 is TGTGCCAGCAGCGAAGTGGGGGGATCCTACGAGCAGTACTTC.